This entry lists 29 T cell receptor beta chains sequenced from one sample in a study of Ad26.COV2.S vaccination and SARS-CoV-2 variants (dated by TCRdb to about 2021). This specimen's time point label, per the study, means: individuals recovered from natural SARS-CoV-2 infection. The library was made by the immunoSEQ multiplex PCR assay. Sourced from immuneACCESS, this table was stored by TCRdb with only in-frame sequences that have V and J called. A share of the clones is absent; for the studies checked, an unresolved V gene accounts for under half, and the remainder has no known explanation. The sample yields some 7,000 clones; over 80% were counted once. About 29% of the sample belongs to the ten largest clones. The sample in question was peripheral blood, obtained after recovery from COVID-19. The receptors shown here come from a human donor who had recovered from COVID-19.

V is TRBV4-3 and J is TRBJ2-7, with 13 bases identical to TRBD2. J lost 5 bases, V lost 5 bases, and 6 bases had no gene match. Germline V gene sequence: CDR1 LGHNA, CDR2 YSLEER. The CDR3 contains 15 residues. CDR3: CASSSGLAGVHEQYF. CDR3 sequence (DNA): TGCGCCAGCAGCTCTGGACTAGCGGGAGTCCACGAGCAGTACTTC.

The chain links TRBV19 to TRBJ2-4, with 7 bases fitting TRBD1. The V gene's germline CDR1 is LNHDA and CDR2 SQIVND (reference sequence). The CDR3 runs 15 residues. Trimming took 4 bases from V and 0 from J; bases not matched to a gene: 3. CDR3 DNA: TGTGCCAGTAGTAAGGGACAGCTAGCCAAAAACATTCAGTACTTC. Encoded protein: CASSKGQLAKNIQYF.

The rearrangement links TRBV6-2 or TRBV6-3 to TRBJ2-5; D may match TRBD1 or TRBD2 (5 bases each). The CDR3 length is 13 residues. V lost 4 bases and J 5 bases, leaving 11 bases between the germline ends. Germline-derived CDR1 and CDR2 are MNHEY and SVGEGT. The CDR3 nucleotides are TGTGCCAGCAGTTCCGGGGCCTGGGAGACCCAGTACTTC. Translating it yields CASSSGAWETQYF.

V and J are TRBV5-5 and TRBJ1-3; maybe TRBD1 (5 bases). The CDR3 has 16 amino acids. Looked up from germline, CDR1 is SGHKS and CDR2 is YYEKEE (reference sequence). Deletions cut 4 bases from V and 2 bases from J, with 16 bases between. The CDR3 DNA follows: TGTGCCAGCAGCCCCCGTCGGGGGGGAACTGGAAACACCATATATTTT. Its protein is CASSPRRGGTGNTIYF.

The genes are TRBV28 and TRBJ2-2; 12 nucleotides align to TRBD2. V lost 8 bases, J lost 2 bases, and 3 bases stayed unmatched. CDR1 and CDR2 from the germline V gene are MDHEN and SYDVKM. The CDR3 runs to 15 residues. CDR3 sequence: CASELAGGNTGELFF. CDR3 coding DNA: TGTGCCAGCGAACTAGCGGGAGGAAACACCGGGGAGCTGTTTTTT.

V is TRBV4-3 and J is TRBJ2-2; D gene ambiguous. The CDR3 length is 14 residues. V shed 0 bases and J shed 6 bases, with 8 bases lying between them. The germline V gene has CDR1 LGHNA and CDR2 YSLEER. CDR3 amino acids: CASSQDHSAGELFF. The CDR3 DNA reads TGCGCCAGCAGCCAAGACCATTCCGCCGGGGAGCTGTTTTTT.

This clone was found a few times. The V and J genes are TRBV15 and TRBJ1-3; no clear D. The V and J ends lost 0 bases and 0 bases respectively, with 9 bases between them. Germline V gene lookup returns CDR1 LNHNV and CDR2 YYDKDF (reference sequence). This CDR3 spans 16 amino acids. The CDR3 here is CATSRDGRDSGNTIYF. The CDR3 DNA follows: TGTGCCACCAGCAGAGATGGGAGGGACTCTGGAAACACCATATATTTT.

J is TRBJ1-2 and V is TRBV28; D unclear. This CDR3 has 15 amino acids. V lost 7 bases, J lost 0 bases, and 15 bases lay in between. Germline CDR1 is MDHEN and CDR2 is SYDVKM. CDR3: CASKPSGGPNYGYTF. The CDR3 nucleotides are TGTGCCAGCAAACCCTCGGGAGGGCCTAACTATGGCTACACCTTC.

The chain has TRBV7-2 and TRBJ1-5; D is possibly TRBD1 (6 bases). Germline CDR1 is SGHTA and CDR2 is FQGNSA. The CDR3 runs 13 residues. V lost 5 bases, J lost 4 bases, and 9 bases lay in between. The CDR3 region has the DNA TGTGCCAGCAGCCCCGACAGGAATCAGCCCCAGCATTTT. It translates to CASSPDRNQPQHF.

The V gene is TRBV10-3, the J gene TRBJ2-7; 8 bases align to TRBD1. This CDR3 is built from 13 residues. V lost 8 bases, J lost 7 bases, and 10 bases stayed unmatched. From germline, CDR1 is ENHRY and CDR2 SYGVKD. CDR3 sequence (DNA): TGTGCCATCGGGCGCGGACAGGGTAAGGAGCAGTACTTC. Protein: CAIGRGQGKEQYF.

This chain connects TRBV10-3 to TRBJ1-1, with D tentatively TRBD1 (5 bases). Germline V gene lookup returns CDR1 ENHRY and CDR2 SYGVKD. V lost 4 bases, J lost 10 bases, and 13 bases lay in between. The CDR3 is 12 residues long. CDR3 DNA: TGTGCCATCAGTGCAGGGCGTTCTGCAGCTTTCTTT. It is translated as CAISAGRSAAFF.

This sequence joins TRBV29-1 and TRBJ2-5; tentatively, D is TRBD2 (6 bases). CDR3 length: 13 amino acids. Trimming cost V 1 base and J 5 bases, with 11 bases left between them. Germline V gene sequence: CDR1 SQVTM, CDR2 ANQGSEA. The CDR3, as DNA: TGCAGCGTTGAAGGAGGACTACGGGAGACCCAGTACTTC. This translates into CSVEGGLRETQYF.

CDR3 DNA: TGCAGCGTTGGTCAGGGCGATGGCTACACCTTC. It is translated as CSVGQGDGYTF. This chain links TRBV29-1 with TRBJ1-2; tentatively, D is TRBD1 (5 bases). Germline V gene lookup returns CDR1 SQVTM and CDR2 ANQGSEA. Deletions cut 4 bases from V and 6 bases from J, with 9 bases between. The CDR3 totals 11 residues.

This chain links TRBV5-1 with TRBJ2-7; 11 nucleotides match TRBD2. The CDR3 has 17 residues. CDR1 SGHRS and CDR2 YFSETQ come from the germline V gene. J gave up 0 bases and V 0 bases, and 5 bases lay outside the gene matches. CDR3 in amino acids: CASSLAGTSGLSYEQYF. The CDR3 nucleotides read TGCGCCAGCAGCTTGGCCGGGACTAGCGGTCTCTCCTACGAGCAGTACTTC.

This clone was recorded once. J is TRBJ2-1 and V is TRBV9; 11 positions agree with TRBD2. This CDR3 is 16 amino acids long. Germline assignment: CDR1 SGDLS and CDR2 YYNGEE. Losses at the gene ends were 7 bases for V and 6 bases for J; bases not matched to a gene: 12. The CDR3 sequence is CASVGLLAGVRNEQFF. DNA of the CDR3: TGTGCCAGCGTTGGCCTACTAGCGGGAGTACGCAATGAGCAGTTCTTC.

The chain employs TRBV19 and TRBJ1-1; D remains unclear. V shed 3 bases and J shed 1 base, with 15 bases lying between them. In germline, CDR1 is LNHDA, CDR2 SQIVND (reference sequence). This CDR3 contains 16 residues. CDR3 sequence reads: CASSMPPAHGNTEAFF. Written as DNA, the CDR3 is TGTGCCAGTAGTATGCCCCCGGCGCACGGGAACACTGAAGCTTTCTTT.

The chain carries TRBV7-8 and TRBJ2-1; D may be TRBD2 (5 bases). This CDR3 comprises 13 residues. V lost 1 base to trimming and J lost 7 bases, with 8 bases between them. The V gene's germline CDR1 is SGHVS and CDR2 FQNEAQ. The CDR3 reads CASSLGRANEQFF. As DNA, the CDR3 is TGTGCCAGCAGCTTAGGGCGGGCGAATGAGCAGTTCTTC.

The V and J genes are TRBV14 and TRBJ2-2; 7 nucleotides agree with TRBD2. The CDR3 has 16 amino acids. Germline V gene lookup returns CDR1 SGHDN and CDR2 FVKESK. With V trimmed by 2 bases and J by 1 base, 4 bases remained unmatched. Here the CDR3 reads CASSQSSSGNTGELFF. CDR3 nucleotides: TGTGCCAGCAGCCAATCGTCTAGCGGGAACACCGGGGAGCTGTTTTTT.

This clone has only one observation. The J gene is TRBJ2-7, the V gene TRBV10-3; TRBD2 aligns across 7 bases. The CDR3 contains 13 residues. V lost 2 bases and J lost 7; bases outside the gene matches: 5. Germline V lookup: CDR1 ENHRY, CDR2 SYGVKD. The CDR3 here is CAISEIGGGEQYF. CDR3 nucleotides: TGTGCCATCAGTGAGATCGGGGGAGGGGAGCAGTACTTC.

The count of this clone is one. The V and J genes are TRBV28 and TRBJ1-6; D remains unclear. Germline CDR1 is MDHEN and CDR2 is SYDVKM. This CDR3 region has 15 residues. V was cut by 2 bases and J by 7 bases, with 12 bases left in between. CDR3 amino acids: CASSLEEGRNSPLHF. In nucleotides, the CDR3 is TGTGCCAGCAGTTTAGAGGAGGGCCGAAATTCACCCCTCCACTTT. The whole variable domain, remainder taken from reference TRBV28 and TRBJ1-6, is DVKVTQSSRYLVKRTGEKVFLECVQDMDHENMFWYRQDPGLGLRLIYFSYDVKMKEKGDIPEGYSVSREKKERFSLILESASTNQTSMYLCASSLEEGRNSPLHFGNGTRLTVT.

The chain uses TRBV6-6 and TRBJ1-4, with D possibly matching TRBD1 (5 bases). The CDR3 runs 14 residues. Trimming removed 6 bases from V and 5 bases from J, with 13 bases in between. Germline CDR1 MNHNY, CDR2 SVGAGI (reference sequence). The CDR3 region is CASRTALSNEKLFF. In nucleotides, the CDR3 is TGTGCCAGCAGGACAGCGCTATCCAATGAAAAACTGTTTTTT.

V gene TRBV18 combines with J gene TRBJ1-1; 7 bases are shared with TRBD1. The CDR3 has 15 amino acids. Trimming removed 3 bases from V and 7 bases from J; junction bases left unmatched: 11. Per germline, CDR1 KGHSH and CDR2 LQKENI. The CDR3 nucleotides are TGTGCCAGCTCACCGGAAGGGGGCCTAGGTGGTGAAGCTTTCTTT. Its protein is CASSPEGGLGGEAFF.

The genes are TRBV6-5 and TRBJ1-1, with a possible D match to TRBD1 (5 bases). Trimming shortened V by 5 bases and J by 7 bases, and 11 bases separated the two germline ends. Per the germline V gene, CDR1 is MNHEY and CDR2 is SVGAGI. The CDR3 length is 12 residues. CDR3 sequence reads: CASSLRTGEAFF. In nucleotides, the CDR3 is TGTGCCAGCAGTCTCCGTACAGGTGAAGCTTTCTTT.

V is TRBV6-2 or TRBV6-3 and J is TRBJ1-1; tentative D call: TRBD1 (5 bases). Germline CDR1 MNHEY, CDR2 SVGEGT. This CDR3 spans 14 amino acids. Trimming removed 2 bases from V and 7 bases from J, with 14 bases in between. Here the CDR3 reads CASSYLRDQGEAFF. In nucleotides, the CDR3 is TGTGCCAGCAGTTACCTCCGGGACCAAGGTGAAGCTTTCTTT.

The chain recombines TRBV7-2 with TRBJ1-6; possible D gene TRBD1, 6 bases. The CDR3 totals 16 residues. Germline V gives CDR1 SGHTA, CDR2 FQGNSA. Trimming cost V 5 bases and J 2 bases, with 13 bases left between them. CDR3 sequence (DNA): TGTGCCAGCAGCGAAACAGGGCCCCCCTATAATTCACCCCTCCACTTT. Protein product: CASSETGPPYNSPLHF.

The gene calls are TRBV5-1 and TRBJ1-2; 8 nucleotides match TRBD1. V was clipped by 3 bases and J by 6 bases; unmatched bases: 7. This CDR3 is built from 14 residues. CDR1 SGHRS and CDR2 YFSETQ come from the germline V gene. The CDR3 DNA follows: TGCGCCAGCAGCTCAGGACAGGGCGGAGATGGCTACACCTTC. This codes for CASSSGQGGDGYTF. Based on the CDR3 plus reference TRBV5-1 and TRBJ1-2, the full variable domain is KAGVTQTPRYLIKTRGQQVTLSCSPISGHRSVSWYQQTPGQGLQFLFEYFSETQRNKGNFPGRFSGRQFSNSRSEMNVSTLELGDSALYLCASSSGQGGDGYTFGSGTRLTVV.

The chain has TRBV4-3 and TRBJ2-7, with a possible D match to TRBD2 (6 bases). CDR1 LGHNA and CDR2 YSLEER come from the germline V gene. The CDR3 is made up of 16 amino acids. V dropped 0 bases and J dropped 2 bases, with 14 bases sitting between them. The CDR3 sequence: CASSQDRGTGPYEQYF. DNA for the CDR3: TGCGCCAGCAGCCAAGATCGGGGGACCGGCCCCTACGAGCAGTACTTC.

The gene calls are TRBV27 and TRBJ2-2, with a possible D match to TRBD2 (6 bases). V shed 0 bases and J shed 1 base, with 12 bases lying between them. Germline CDR1 and CDR2: MNHEY and SMNVEV (reference sequence). The CDR3 loop spans 17 amino acids. The CDR3 DNA sequence: TGTGCCAGCAGTTTATCGGAGGACTACCTGAACACCGGGGAGCTGTTTTTT. This codes for CASSLSEDYLNTGELFF.

This chain links TRBV3-1 (or the pseudogene TRBV3-2) with TRBJ2-3; no definite D call. Germline V lookup: CDR1 LGHDT, CDR2 YNNKEL (reference sequence). V lost 0 bases to trimming and J lost 4 bases, with 5 bases between them. The CDR3 consists of 13 residues. CDR3: CASSQETADTQYF. CDR3 bases: TGTGCCAGCAGCCAAGAAACAGCAGATACGCAGTATTTT.